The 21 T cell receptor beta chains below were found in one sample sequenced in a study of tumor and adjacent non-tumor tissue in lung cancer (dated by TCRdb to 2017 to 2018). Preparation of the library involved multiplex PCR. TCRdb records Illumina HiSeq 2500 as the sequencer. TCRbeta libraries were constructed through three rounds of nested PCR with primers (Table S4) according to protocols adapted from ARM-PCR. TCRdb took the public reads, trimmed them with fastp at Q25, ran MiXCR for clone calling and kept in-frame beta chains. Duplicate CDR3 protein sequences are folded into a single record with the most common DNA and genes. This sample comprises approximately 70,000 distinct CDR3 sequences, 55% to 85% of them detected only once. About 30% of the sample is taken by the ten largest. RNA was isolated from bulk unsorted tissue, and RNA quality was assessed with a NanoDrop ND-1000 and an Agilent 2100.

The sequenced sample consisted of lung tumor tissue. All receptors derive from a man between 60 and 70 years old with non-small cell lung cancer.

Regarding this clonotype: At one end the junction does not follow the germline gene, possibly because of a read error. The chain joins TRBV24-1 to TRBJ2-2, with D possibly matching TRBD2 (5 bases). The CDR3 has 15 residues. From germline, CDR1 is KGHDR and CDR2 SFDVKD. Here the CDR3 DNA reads TGTACCACCAGTGATTTGATGGGGAACACCGGGAAGCTGTTTTTT. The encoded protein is CTTSDLMGNTGKLFF.

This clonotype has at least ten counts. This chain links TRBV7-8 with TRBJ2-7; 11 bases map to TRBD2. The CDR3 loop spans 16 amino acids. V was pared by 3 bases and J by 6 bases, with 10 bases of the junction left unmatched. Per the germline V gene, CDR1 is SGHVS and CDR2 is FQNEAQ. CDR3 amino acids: CASSFWGLAVTAEQYF. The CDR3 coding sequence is TGTGCCAGCAGCTTTTGGGGACTAGCGGTAACTGCCGAGCAGTACTTC.

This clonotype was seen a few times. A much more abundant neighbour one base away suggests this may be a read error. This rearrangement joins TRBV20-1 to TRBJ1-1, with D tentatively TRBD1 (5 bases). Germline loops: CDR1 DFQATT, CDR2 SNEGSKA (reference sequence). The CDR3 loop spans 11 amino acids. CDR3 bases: TGCAGTGCTAGAGGGGGAGGGGAAGCTCTCTTT. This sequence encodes CSARGGGEALF.

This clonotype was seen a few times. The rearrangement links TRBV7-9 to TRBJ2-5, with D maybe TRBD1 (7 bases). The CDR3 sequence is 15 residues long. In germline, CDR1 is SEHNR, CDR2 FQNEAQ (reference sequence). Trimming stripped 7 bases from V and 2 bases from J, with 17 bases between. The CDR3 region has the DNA TGTGCCAGCACCAGAAAGGAGGGACAGCAAGAGACCCAGTACTTC. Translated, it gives CASTRKEGQQETQYF.

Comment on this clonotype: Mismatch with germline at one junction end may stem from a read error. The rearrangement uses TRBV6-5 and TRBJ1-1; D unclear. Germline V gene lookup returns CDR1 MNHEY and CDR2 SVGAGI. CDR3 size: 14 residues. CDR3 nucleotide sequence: TGTGCCAGCAGTTACGGGATAGAGAACAATGAAGCTTTCTTT. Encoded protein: CASSYGIENNEAFF.

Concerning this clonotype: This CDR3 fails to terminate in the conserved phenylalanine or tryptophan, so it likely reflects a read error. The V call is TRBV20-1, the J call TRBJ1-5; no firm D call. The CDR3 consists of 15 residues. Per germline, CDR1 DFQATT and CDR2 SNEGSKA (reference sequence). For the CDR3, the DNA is TGCAATGCGGAAATCACCCTCCGCAGCAATCAGCCCCAGCATATT. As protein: CNAEITLRSNQPQHI.

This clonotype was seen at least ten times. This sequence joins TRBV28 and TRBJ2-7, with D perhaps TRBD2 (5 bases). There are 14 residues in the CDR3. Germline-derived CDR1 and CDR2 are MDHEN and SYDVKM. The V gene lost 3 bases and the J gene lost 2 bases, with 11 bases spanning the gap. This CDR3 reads CASSFEGNTYEQYF. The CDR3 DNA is TGTGCCAGCAGTTTCGAGGGAAATACCTACGAGCAGTACTTC.

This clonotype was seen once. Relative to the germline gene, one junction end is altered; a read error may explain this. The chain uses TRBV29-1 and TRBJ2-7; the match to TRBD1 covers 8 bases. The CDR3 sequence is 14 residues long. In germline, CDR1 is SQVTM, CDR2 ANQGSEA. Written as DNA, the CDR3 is TGCATCGTTAAATCAGTACAGGGGGCCTACGAGCAGTACTTC. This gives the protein CIVKSVQGAYEQYF.

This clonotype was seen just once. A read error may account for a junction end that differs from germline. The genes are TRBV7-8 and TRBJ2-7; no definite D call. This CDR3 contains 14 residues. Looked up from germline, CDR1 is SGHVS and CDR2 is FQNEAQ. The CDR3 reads CASSLSLRNYDQYF. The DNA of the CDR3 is TGTGCCAGCAGCTTATCTTTGCGGAACTACGATCAGTACTTC.

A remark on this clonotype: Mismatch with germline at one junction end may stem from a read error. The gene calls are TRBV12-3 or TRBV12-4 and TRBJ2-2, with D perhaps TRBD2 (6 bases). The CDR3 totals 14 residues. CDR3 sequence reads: CASSSGLAVRELSF. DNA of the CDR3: TGTGCCAGCAGTTCGGGATTAGCGGTCCGGGAGCTGTCTTTT.

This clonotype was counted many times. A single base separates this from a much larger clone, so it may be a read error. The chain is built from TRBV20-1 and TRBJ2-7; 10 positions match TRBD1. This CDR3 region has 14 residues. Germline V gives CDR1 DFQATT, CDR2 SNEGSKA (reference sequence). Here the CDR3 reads CSAAGTGVLYGQYF. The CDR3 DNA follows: TGCAGTGCGGCCGGGACAGGGGTTTTATACGGGCAGTACTTC.

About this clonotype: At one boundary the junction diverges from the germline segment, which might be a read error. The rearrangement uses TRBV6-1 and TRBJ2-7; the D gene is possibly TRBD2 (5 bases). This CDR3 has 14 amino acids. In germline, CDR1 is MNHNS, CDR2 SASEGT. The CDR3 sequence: CASSEASALTRGHF. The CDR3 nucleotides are TGTGCCAGCAGTGAAGCAAGTGCACTTACCCGCGGGCATTTC.

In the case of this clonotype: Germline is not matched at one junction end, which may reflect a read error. CDR3 in amino acids: CASNIPRNSPLHF. In nucleotides, the CDR3 is TGTGCCAGCAACATACCCAGGAATTCACCACTCCACTTT. This chain joins TRBV28 and TRBJ1-6, with D uncertain. The V gene's germline CDR1 is MDHEN and CDR2 SYDVKM. The CDR3 loop spans 13 amino acids.

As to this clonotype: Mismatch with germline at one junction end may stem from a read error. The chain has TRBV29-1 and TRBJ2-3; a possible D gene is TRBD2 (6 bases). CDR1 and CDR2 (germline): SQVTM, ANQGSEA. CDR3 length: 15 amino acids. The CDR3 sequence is CTVGGTSITTDTQYF. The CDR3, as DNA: TGCACCGTTGGAGGAACTAGCATAACAACAGATACGCAGTATTTT.

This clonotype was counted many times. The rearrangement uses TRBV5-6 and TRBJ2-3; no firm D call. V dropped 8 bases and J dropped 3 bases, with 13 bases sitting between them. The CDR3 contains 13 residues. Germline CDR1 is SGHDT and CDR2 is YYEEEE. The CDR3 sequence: CASLVYLTDTQYF. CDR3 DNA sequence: TGTGCCAGTTTGGTCTACCTAACAGATACGCAGTATTTT.

The CDR3 is CASSSGTGDYNEQFF. In DNA form, the CDR3 reads TGTGCCAGCAGTTCAGGGACAGGCGACTACAATGAGCAGTTCTTC. V is TRBV6-6 and J is TRBJ2-1; 8 nucleotides align to TRBD1. This CDR3 has 15 amino acids. V was pared by 4 bases and J by 3 bases, with 5 bases of the junction left unmatched. Germline assignment: CDR1 MNHNY and CDR2 SVGAGI (reference sequence).

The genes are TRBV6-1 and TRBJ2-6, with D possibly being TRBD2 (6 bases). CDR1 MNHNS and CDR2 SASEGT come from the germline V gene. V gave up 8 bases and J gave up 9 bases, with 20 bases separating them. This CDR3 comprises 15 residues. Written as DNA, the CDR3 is TGTGCCAGCGACGGGTCAGGGACTGGGATCAACGTCCTGACTTTC. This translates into CASDGSGTGINVLTF.

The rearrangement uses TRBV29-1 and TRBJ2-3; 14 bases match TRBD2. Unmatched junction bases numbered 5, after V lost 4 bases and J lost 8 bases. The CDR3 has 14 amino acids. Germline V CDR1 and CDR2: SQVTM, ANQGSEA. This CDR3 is CSVVGTSGSVTQYF. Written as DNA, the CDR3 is TGCAGCGTTGTCGGGACTAGCGGGAGCGTTACGCAGTATTTT.

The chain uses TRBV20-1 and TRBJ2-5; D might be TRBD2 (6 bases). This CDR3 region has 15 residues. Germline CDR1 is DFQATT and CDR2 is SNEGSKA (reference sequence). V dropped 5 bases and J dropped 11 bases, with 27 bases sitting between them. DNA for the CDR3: TGCAGTGCTCGGGACTTACACTTACGGGCAGAGAAACAGTACTTC. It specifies CSARDLHLRAEKQYF.

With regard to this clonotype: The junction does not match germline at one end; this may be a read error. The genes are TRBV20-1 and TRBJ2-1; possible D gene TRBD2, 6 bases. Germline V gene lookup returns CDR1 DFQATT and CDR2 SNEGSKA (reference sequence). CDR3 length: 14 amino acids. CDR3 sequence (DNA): TGCAGTGATAGAGTTCGGGGAGGAGTCAATGAGCGGTTCTTC. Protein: CSDRVRGGVNERFF.

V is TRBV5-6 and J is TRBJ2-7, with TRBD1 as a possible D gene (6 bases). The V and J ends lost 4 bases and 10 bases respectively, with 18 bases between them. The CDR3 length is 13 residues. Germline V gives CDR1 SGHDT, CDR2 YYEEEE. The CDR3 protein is CASSRTVSYGQYF. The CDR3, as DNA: TGTGCCAGCAGCCGGACAGTGTCCTACGGTCAGTACTTC.